This T cell receptor beta chain was recovered during a study of cytotoxic CD8 clonotypes in ibrutinib-treated CLL. At the level of the study: Samples showed on average approximately 250,000 productive templates and 94,082 productive rearrangements.

Study outcomes and limitations: Different sampling times were used for sustained-remission and progressing patients.

The intended depth for sequencing was 1 in 200,000 to 1 in 1 million T cells. Measured with immunoSEQ multiplex PCR; TCRdb has only the in-frame clones, and not every one. Among over 15,000 clones listed, over 70% were seen once. A note on this clone: The antigen is undetermined.

Germline V gene lookup returns CDR1 SGHDN and CDR2 FVKESK. Trimming left V 5 bases short and J 3 bases short, with 10 bases between. There are 13 residues in the CDR3. This sample comprised PBMCs, obtained before ibrutinib treatment. The sequence came from a human donor with chronic lymphocytic leukemia. The V and J genes are TRBV14 and TRBJ1-1; D gene unclear. Written as DNA, the CDR3 is TGTGCCAGCAGCTCTCTGACCTACACTGAAGCTTTCTTT. Translation: CASSSLTYTEAFF.